This entry lists 10 T cell receptor beta chains sequenced from one sample in a study of metastatic and nonmetastatic thyroid tumors. Thyroid surgery took place with no prior treatment in any patient. TCRdb reanalyzed the PCR reads via MiXCR. The table includes around 37,000 clones, less than 25% detected once. Sequenced material: blood. These receptors were collected from a female donor with papillary thyroid cancer or a benign thyroid nodule (not recorded which). Some clones in this sample may be carry-over from other donors' samples.

This clone occurred many times. The chain is built from TRBV28 and TRBJ1-2; 10 bases line up with TRBD1. V was clipped by 7 bases and J by 7 bases; unmatched bases: 18. Germline-derived CDR1 and CDR2 are MDHEN and SYDVKM. CDR3 length: 17 amino acids. The CDR3: CASTVDSPGQGMIGYTF. In DNA, the CDR3 is TGTGCCAGCACGGTTGACTCGCCGGGACAGGGGATGATTGGCTACACCTTC.

This clone appeared many times. This chain links TRBV3-1 with TRBJ2-7; 7 bases line up with TRBD1. V was pared by 1 base and J by 1 base, with 10 bases of the junction left unmatched. The CDR3 totals 17 residues. CDR1 LGHDT and CDR2 YNNKEL come from the germline V gene (reference sequence). DNA for the CDR3: TGTGCCAGCAGCCAAGGGGCAGGGGGTATGGGATCCTACGAGCAGTACTTC. Protein product: CASSQGAGGMGSYEQYF.

In this sample, this clone turned up once. The chain is built from TRBV11-2 and TRBJ1-3, with 7 positions matching TRBD1. Germline V gives CDR1 SGHAT, CDR2 FQNNGV. The junction had 8 bases not matched to a gene; V was cut back by 0 bases and J by 0 bases. This CDR3 comprises 18 residues. The CDR3 region has the DNA TGTGCCAGCAGCTTAGATCGGCATTCAGGGGGCTCTGGAAACACCATATATTTT. Protein sequence: CASSLDRHSGGSGNTIYF.

Points on this clone: A much larger clone differs from this one at a single base, so this may be a read error. Different DNA sequences within this sample yield the same CDR3. The J gene is TRBJ2-3, the V gene TRBV5-1; no definite D call. The V gene lost 5 bases and the J gene lost 1 base, with 20 bases spanning the gap. The CDR3 totals 17 residues. Germline V gene sequence: CDR1 SGHRS, CDR2 YFSETQ. CDR3 region: CASSGKMIGRGTDTQYF. The CDR3 DNA reads as TGCGCCAGCAGTGGGAAGATGATCGGTAGAGGCACAGATACGCAGTATTTT.

The rearrangement joins TRBV5-1 to TRBJ2-1, with TRBD2 identical over 11 bases. Trimming at V came to 6 bases and at J to 13 bases, leaving 12 bases not matched to a gene. In germline, CDR1 is SGHRS, CDR2 YFSETQ. The CDR3 has 14 amino acids. CDR3 loop: CASTTSGVPNYQFF. The CDR3 region has the DNA TGCGCCAGCACGACTAGCGGGGTTCCTAATTATCAGTTCTTC.

This clone was seen at least ten times. This sequence joins TRBV11-2 and TRBJ1-6; D uncertain. V shed 5 bases and J shed 8 bases, with 16 bases lying between them. Per germline, CDR1 SGHAT and CDR2 FQNNGV. The CDR3 length is 15 residues. The CDR3 loop is CASSATYNSDSPLHF. CDR3 nucleotide sequence: TGTGCCAGCAGCGCGACTTACAATTCGGATTCACCCCTCCACTTT.

This clone occurred many times. The chain links TRBV12-3 or TRBV12-4 to TRBJ1-1; D is ambiguous. The CDR3 is 14 amino acids. Between the trimmed V and J ends, which lost 3 bases and 3 bases, there was a span of 11 bases. CDR3 protein: CASSFLGRDTEAFF. DNA of the CDR3: TGTGCCAGCAGTTTCTTGGGTCGGGACACTGAAGCTTTCTTT.

At least ten counts were recorded for this clone. The chain carries TRBV4-1 and TRBJ2-2; 16 bases match TRBD2. This CDR3 is 19 amino acids long. Germline loops: CDR1 MGHRA, CDR2 YSYEKL. After removal of 5 bases from V and 3 bases from J, the junction contained 9 bases not matched to a gene. CDR3 in DNA: TGCGCCAGCAGCTCGCCGGGACTAGCGGGAGGGCCTTACACCGGGGAGCTGTTTTTT. This encodes CASSSPGLAGGPYTGELFF.

V and J are TRBV11-2 and TRBJ2-7; tentative D call: TRBD1 (5 bases). Trimming removed 3 bases at V and 0 bases at J, with 15 bases between. Germline V gene data show CDR1 as SGHAT and CDR2 as FQNNGV. CDR3 length: 16 residues. This CDR3 is CASSFRLTESSYEQYF. The CDR3 DNA follows: TGTGCCAGCAGCTTTCGACTGACAGAGAGCTCCTACGAGCAGTACTTC.

Ten or more counts support this clone. The chain links TRBV20-1 to TRBJ1-5; maybe TRBD1 (6 bases). The length of the CDR3 is 13 residues. V was trimmed by 5 bases and J by 6 bases, leaving 14 bases between them. CDR1 and CDR2 (germline): DFQATT, SNEGSKA (reference sequence). CDR3 bases: TGCAGTGCTGCAACGGGGGCGAGTCAGCCCCAGCATTTT. Amino acids: CSAATGASQPQHF.